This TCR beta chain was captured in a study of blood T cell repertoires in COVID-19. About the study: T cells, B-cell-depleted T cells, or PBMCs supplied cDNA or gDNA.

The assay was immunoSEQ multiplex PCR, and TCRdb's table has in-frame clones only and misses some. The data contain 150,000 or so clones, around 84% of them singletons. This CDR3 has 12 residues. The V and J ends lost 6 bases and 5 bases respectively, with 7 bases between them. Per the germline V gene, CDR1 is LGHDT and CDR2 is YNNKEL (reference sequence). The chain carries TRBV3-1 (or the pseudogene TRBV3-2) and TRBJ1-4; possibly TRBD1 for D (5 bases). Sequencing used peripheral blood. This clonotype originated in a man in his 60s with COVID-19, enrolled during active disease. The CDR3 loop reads CASSGGNEKLFF. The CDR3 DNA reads TGTGCCAGCAGTGGGGGGAATGAAAAACTGTTTTTT.